Ten or more counts support the clone carrying this TCR beta chain. Its antigen is as yet unknown. Germline CDR1 reads SQVTM; CDR2 reads ANQGSEA. This CDR3 has 11 amino acids. Trimming took off 1 base at V and 1 base at J, with 0 bases between the two ends. These data are taken from a study of identical twins. Broader study findings: Conclusions leaned on cross-sectional statistical analysis and did not track the same donors over time. Where out-of-frame alpha sequences were twin-shared, they showed excess low generation probability.

TCRdb used MiXCR to reprocess the 5' RACE reads, holding one entry per CDR3 protein. The profile covers over 250,000 distinct CDR3 sequences, with less than 9.5% appearing a single time and 6% to 8.5% taken by the ten largest. This sample also belongs to another study, concerning yellow fever vaccine responses in identical twins.

The sequenced material came from CD8+ T cells sorted from blood. The TCR originated in a woman in her late teens or twenties in good health. The V and J genes are TRBV29-1 and TRBJ2-3; no reliable D call. The CDR3 DNA is TGCAGCGTTGAAGGCACAGATACGCAGTATTTT. Protein product: CSVEGTDTQYF.